Reported below is one TCR beta chain. One end of the junction varies from germline; a read error may be responsible. These data are taken from a study of shared clonotypes between healthy human individuals. Clones were read by immunoSEQ multiplex PCR, and TCRdb kept only the in-frame ones, dropping some. The data hold around 2.3 million clones, with more than 90% observed a single time. CDR1 SEHNR and CDR2 FQNEAQ come from the germline V gene (reference sequence). CDR3 length: 12 amino acids. This rearrangement joins TRBV7-9 to TRBJ2-7; 7 bases map to TRBD1. The TCR was taken from a man between 18 and 35 years old in good health. Sequenced: naive CD4+ T cells sorted from blood. Noted subset: CD45RA+ positively selected. The CDR3 spells CASSLAMTGWHF. In DNA, the CDR3 is TGTGCCAGCAGCTTAGCGATGACAGGGTGGCACTTC.